Below, one T cell receptor (beta chain) is given with its context. CDR1 is MNHEY, CDR2 SVGAGI, per germline. CDR3 length: 14 amino acids. V trimming: 2 bases; J trimming: 3 bases; junction bases outside the gene matches: 2. The record originates from a study of control samples from healthy donors and cancer patients. Some clones are missing from TCRdb's copy, which holds only in-frame ones; the method was immunoSEQ multiplex PCR. The sample lists about 89,000 clones, about 83% occurring once. This sequence joins TRBV6-5 and TRBJ2-7; 9 nucleotides match TRBD2. The sequencing sample was made of blood. This receptor was taken from a woman in her forties in good health. The CDR3 nucleotides are TGTGCCAGCAGTTACCGGCGGGGGGGCTACGAGCAGTACTTC. This codes for CASSYRRGGYEQYF.